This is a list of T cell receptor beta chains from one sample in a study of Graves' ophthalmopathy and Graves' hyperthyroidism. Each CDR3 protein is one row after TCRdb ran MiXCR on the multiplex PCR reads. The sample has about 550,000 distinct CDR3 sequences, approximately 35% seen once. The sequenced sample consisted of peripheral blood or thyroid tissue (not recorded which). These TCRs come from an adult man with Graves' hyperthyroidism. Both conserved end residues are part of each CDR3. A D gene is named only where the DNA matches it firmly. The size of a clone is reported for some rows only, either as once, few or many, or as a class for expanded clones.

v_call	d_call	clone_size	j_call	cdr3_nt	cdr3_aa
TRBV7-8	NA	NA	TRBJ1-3	TGTGCCAGCAGCTTAGGCAGGGCCTCTGGAAACACCATATATTTT	CASSLGRASGNTIYF
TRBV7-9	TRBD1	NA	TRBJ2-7	TGTGCCAGCAGCTTTGGGGGACAGATTTTCGAGCAGTACTTC	CASSFGGQIFEQYF
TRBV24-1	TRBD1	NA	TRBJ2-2	TGTGCCACCAGTGGAGGGACAGGGAGGAGGACCGGGGAGCTGTTTTTT	CATSGGTGRRTGELFF
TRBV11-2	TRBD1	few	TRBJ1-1	TGTGCCAGCAGCAGTACAGGGGGCAATCAGCCCCTGGCTTTCTTT	CASSSTGGNQPLAFF
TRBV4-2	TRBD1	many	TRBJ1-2	TGTGCCAGCAGCCAAGAGGTAAACAGGGGCCTACCCTATGGCTACACCTTC	CASSQEVNRGLPYGYTF
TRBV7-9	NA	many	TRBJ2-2	TGTGCCAGCAGCTTATGGTTGGCGGTTGATCCCGGGGAGCTGTTTTTT	CASSLWLAVDPGELFF
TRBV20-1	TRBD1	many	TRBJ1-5	TGCAGTGCTAGCCCCGCGGGGACAGAGAGCAATCAGCCCCAGCATTTT	CSASPAGTESNQPQHF
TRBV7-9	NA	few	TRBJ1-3	TGTGCCAGCAGCGTAGCCGGAAGCTCTGGAAACACCATATATTTT	CASSVAGSSGNTIYF
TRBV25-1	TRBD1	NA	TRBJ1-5	TGTGCCAGCAGGCAGGACAGGGGTTTGAATCAGCCCCAGCATTTT	CASRQDRGLNQPQHF
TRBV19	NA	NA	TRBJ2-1	TGTGCCAGTAGTACAGGAAGGGGGGAACACAATGAGCAGTTCTTC	CASSTGRGEHNEQFF
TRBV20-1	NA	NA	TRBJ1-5	TGCAGTGCTAGGGCCGGACTAGCGGGAGTTGGGACCCAGCATTTT	CSARAGLAGVGTQHF
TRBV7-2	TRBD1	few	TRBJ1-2	TGTGCCAGCAGCCCGACAGGGATCTATGGCTACACCTTC	CASSPTGIYGYTF
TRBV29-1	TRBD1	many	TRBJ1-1	TGCAGCGTGGAGGGGGCGGGACAGGGGGCTCGAAGCACTGAAGCTTTCTTT	CSVEGAGQGARSTEAFF
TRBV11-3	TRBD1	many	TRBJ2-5	TGTGCCAGCACCCCTGGAACAGGGGGCTTAGAGACCCAGTACTTC	CASTPGTGGLETQYF
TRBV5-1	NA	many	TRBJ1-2	TGCGCCAGCAGCGACGCACAGGGCGGCGGCTACACCTTC	CASSDAQGGGYTF
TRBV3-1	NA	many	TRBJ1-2	TGTGCCAGCAGCCAAGATTTGATAGGTGGGATTAATGGCTACACCTTC	CASSQDLIGGINGYTF
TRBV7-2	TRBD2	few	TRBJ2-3	TGTGCCAGCAGCTTCAGACTAGCGGGAAGCACAGATACGCAGTATTTT	CASSFRLAGSTDTQYF
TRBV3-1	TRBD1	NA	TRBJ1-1	TGTGCCAGCAGCCAAGATCGGGACAGCCGCACTGAAGCTTTCTTT	CASSQDRDSRTEAFF
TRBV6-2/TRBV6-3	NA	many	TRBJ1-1	TGTGCCAGCAGTTACGCGGGACCTAACACTGAAGCTTTCTTT	CASSYAGPNTEAFF
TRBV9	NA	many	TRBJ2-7	TGTGCCAGCAGCGTAGTCCCCGGAGTAATGGGGGGCGAGCAGTACTTC	CASSVVPGVMGGEQYF
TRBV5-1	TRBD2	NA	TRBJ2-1	TGCGCCCTGCCGGGGGGATCGATCGGGCAGTTCTTC	CALPGGSIGQFF
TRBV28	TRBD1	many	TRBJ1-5	TGTGCCAGCATCCAACAGGGGCACAATCAGCCCCAGCATTTT	CASIQQGHNQPQHF
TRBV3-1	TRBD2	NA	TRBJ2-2	TGTGCCAGCAGCCAAGTAAGCGGGAGCGGCGGGGAGCTGTTTTTT	CASSQVSGSGGELFF
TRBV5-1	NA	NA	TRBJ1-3	TGCGCCAGCAGCTTGGAGGTATTCGGCCAAGCGACCGGAAACACCATATATTTT	CASSLEVFGQATGNTIYF
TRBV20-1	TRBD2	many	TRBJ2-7	TGCAGTGCTAGGGGTATAACTAGCGGGGTCTACGAGCAGTACTTC	CSARGITSGVYEQYF
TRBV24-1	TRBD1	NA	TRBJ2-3	TGTGCCACCAGCAACAGGGGAGCAGATACGCAGTATTTT	CATSNRGADTQYF
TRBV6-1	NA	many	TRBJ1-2	TGTGCCAGCACCGGAGGTACCCCTAACTATGGCTACACCTTC	CASTGGTPNYGYTF
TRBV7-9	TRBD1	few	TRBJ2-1	TGTGCCAGCAGCACCGCGGGACAGGGGGTTTGGCAGTTCTTC	CASSTAGQGVWQFF
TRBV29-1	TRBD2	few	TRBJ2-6	TGCAGCGTTGAAGAACCTAGCGGGAGGTCCTACGTCCTGACTTTC	CSVEEPSGRSYVLTF
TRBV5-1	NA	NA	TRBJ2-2	TGCGCCAGCAGCTTGGACAAGGGGATCAGCGCCGGGGAGCTGCTTTTT	CASSLDKGISAGELLF
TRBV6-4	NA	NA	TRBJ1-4	TGTGCCAGCAGTCCTGACTCAAGGGGTTCCACTAATGAAAAACTGTTTTTT	CASSPDSRGSTNEKLFF
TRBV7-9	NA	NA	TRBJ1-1	TGTGCCAGCAGCCTAAGATCAGGGGACACTGAAGCTTTCTTT	CASSLRSGDTEAFF
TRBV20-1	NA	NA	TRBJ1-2	TGCAGTGCTAGACAAAAAGATGGCTACACCTTC	CSARQKDGYTF